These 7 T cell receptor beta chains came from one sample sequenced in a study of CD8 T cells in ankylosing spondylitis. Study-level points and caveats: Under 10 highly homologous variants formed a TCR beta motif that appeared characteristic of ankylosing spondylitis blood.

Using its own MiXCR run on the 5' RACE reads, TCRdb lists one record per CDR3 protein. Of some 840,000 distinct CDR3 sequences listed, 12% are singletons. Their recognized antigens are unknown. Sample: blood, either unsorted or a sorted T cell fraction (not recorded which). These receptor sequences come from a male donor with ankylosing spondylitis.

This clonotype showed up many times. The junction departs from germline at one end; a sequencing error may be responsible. Here the CDR3 reads CASSLEAGSSYEQYF. CDR3 bases: TGTGCCAGCAGTTTAGAGGCGGGTAGCTCCTACGAGCAGTACTTC. This chain joins TRBV7-2 and TRBJ2-7; D is perhaps TRBD2 (5 bases). This CDR3 spans 15 amino acids. The germline CDR1 and CDR2 sequences are SGHTA and FQGNSA. The full variable domain, rest sourced from reference TRBV7-2 and TRBJ2-7, is GAGVSQSPSNKVTEKGKDVELRCDPISGHTALYWYRQSLGQGLEFLIYFQGNSAPDKSGLPSDRFSAERTGGSVSTLTIQRTQQEDSAVYLCASSLEAGSSYEQYFGPGTRLTVT.

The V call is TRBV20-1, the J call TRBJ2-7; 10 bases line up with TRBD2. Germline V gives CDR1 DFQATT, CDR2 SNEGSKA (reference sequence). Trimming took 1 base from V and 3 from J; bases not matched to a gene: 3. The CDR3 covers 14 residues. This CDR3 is CSARVAGGFYEQYF. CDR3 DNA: TGCAGTGCTAGAGTAGCGGGAGGATTCTACGAGCAGTACTTC.

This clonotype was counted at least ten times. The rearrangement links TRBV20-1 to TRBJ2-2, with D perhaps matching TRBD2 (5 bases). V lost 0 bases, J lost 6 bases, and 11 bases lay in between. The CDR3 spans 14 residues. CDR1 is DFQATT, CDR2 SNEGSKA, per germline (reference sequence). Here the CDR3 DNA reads TGCAGTGCTAGAGATGGACTGACGCCCGGGGAGCTGTTTTTT. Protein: CSARDGLTPGELFF.

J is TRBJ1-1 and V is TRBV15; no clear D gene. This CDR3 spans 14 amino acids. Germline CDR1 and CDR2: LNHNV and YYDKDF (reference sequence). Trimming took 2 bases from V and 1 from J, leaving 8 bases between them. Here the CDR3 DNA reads TGTGCCACCAGCAGACAGGCGACGAACACTGAAGCTTTCTTT. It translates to CATSRQATNTEAFF.

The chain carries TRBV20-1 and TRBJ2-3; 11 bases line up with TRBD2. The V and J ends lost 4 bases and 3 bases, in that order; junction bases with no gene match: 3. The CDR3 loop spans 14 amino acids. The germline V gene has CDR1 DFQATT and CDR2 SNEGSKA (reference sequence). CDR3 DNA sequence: TGCAGTGCTACCAGGACTAGCGGGACAGATACGCAGTATTTT. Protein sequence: CSATRTSGTDTQYF.

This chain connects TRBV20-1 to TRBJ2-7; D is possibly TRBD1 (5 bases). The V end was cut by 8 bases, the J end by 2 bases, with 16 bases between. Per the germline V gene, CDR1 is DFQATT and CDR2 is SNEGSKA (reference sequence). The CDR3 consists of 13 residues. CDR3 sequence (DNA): TGCAGTCCTTTAAGGGGCGGCGCCTACGAGCAGTACTTC. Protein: CSPLRGGAYEQYF.

In DNA, the CDR3 is TGTGCCATCAGTGATCGTAGCGGTGAGCAGTACTTC. This codes for CAISDRSGEQYF. The chain uses TRBV10-3 and TRBJ2-7; D might be TRBD2 (6 bases). The V and J ends lost 3 bases and 7 bases respectively, with 10 bases between them. The length of the CDR3 is 12 residues. CDR1 is ENHRY and CDR2 is SYGVKD in the germline V gene.